This T cell receptor (beta chain) was recovered during a study of beta chain features in type 1 diabetes. At the level of the study: There were 107,917,701 sorted cells examined across all samples. Study findings and constraints: At VDJ recombination sites, type 1 diabetes patients had fewer insertions and more deleted nucleotides. Possibly, sequencing cDNA over-represented cells that had high TCR expression levels.

It was via CD45RO/CCR7/CD25/CD127/CD95/CD27 that CD4+ naive, central memory, regulatory and stem cell-like memory cells were sorted. TCRB transcripts that were expressed got sequenced, as all of the isolated RNA had been reverse transcribed. Measured with immunoSEQ multiplex PCR; TCRdb has only the in-frame clones, and not every one. The sample lists some 230,000 clones; over 9.5% were seen once. This clone was counted a few times. Its cognate antigen is unknown. The receptor was isolated from a woman between 18 and 29 years old in good health. Sample: naive CD4+ T cells from blood.

CDR3 nucleotides: TGCAGCGTTGAGTCCCGACAGAGCTCCTACAATGAGCAGTTCTTC. Its protein is CSVESRQSSYNEQFF. The chain carries TRBV29-1 and TRBJ2-1; possibly TRBD1 for D (5 bases). Germline V lookup: CDR1 SQVTM, CDR2 ANQGSEA. This CDR3 spans 15 amino acids. The V gene lost 3 bases and the J gene lost 0 bases, with 12 bases spanning the gap.